A selection of T cell receptor beta chains follows, all from one sample in a study of identical twins. TCRdb analysed the 5' RACE reads with MiXCR anew, one entry per CDR3 protein. The sample has some 630,000 distinct CDR3 sequences, 7.1% seen once. The data also belong to a second study, concerning yellow fever vaccine responses in identical twins.

The sample taken for sequencing was PBMCs. These receptors all stem from a woman under 30 in good health. The CDR3 runs from the conserved cysteine through the conserved F or W. The D gene is left open where the match is weak.

v_call: TRBV10-2
d_call: NA
j_call: TRBJ2-3
cdr3_aa: CAINGGITTSTDTQYF

v_call: TRBV15
d_call: NA
j_call: TRBJ1-1
cdr3_aa: CATSTAGMNTEAFF

v_call: TRBV5-1
d_call: TRBD1
j_call: TRBJ2-3
cdr3_aa: CASSLGGQGADTQYF

v_call: TRBV12-3/TRBV12-4
d_call: NA
j_call: TRBJ1-2
cdr3_aa: CASSFDNRGYTF

v_call: TRBV4-1
d_call: TRBD2
j_call: TRBJ2-1
cdr3_aa: CASSQGLARTYNEQFF

v_call: TRBV5-1
d_call: NA
j_call: TRBJ2-3
cdr3_aa: CASSLDGHPTDTQYF

v_call: TRBV5-1
d_call: NA
j_call: TRBJ1-6
cdr3_aa: CASSLMETSSYNSPLHF

v_call: TRBV12-3/TRBV12-4
d_call: NA
j_call: TRBJ1-1
cdr3_aa: CASSLEEVTEAFF

v_call: TRBV14
d_call: TRBD2
j_call: TRBJ2-1
cdr3_aa: CASSGGGQSYNEQFF

v_call: TRBV6-5
d_call: TRBD1
j_call: TRBJ1-2
cdr3_aa: CASSWEQGRRSGYTF

v_call: TRBV15
d_call: TRBD1
j_call: TRBJ2-1
cdr3_aa: CATSRVRTGPNEQFF

v_call: TRBV2
d_call: NA
j_call: TRBJ2-3
cdr3_aa: CARAGPIDTQYF

v_call: TRBV20-1
d_call: TRBD1
j_call: TRBJ2-3
cdr3_aa: CSARGQVTDTQYF

v_call: TRBV20-1
d_call: NA
j_call: TRBJ1-5
cdr3_aa: CSAHDGDYQPQHF

v_call: TRBV20-1
d_call: TRBD2
j_call: TRBJ2-1
cdr3_aa: CSARDRLAGTNEQFF

v_call: TRBV20-1
d_call: TRBD2
j_call: TRBJ2-1
cdr3_aa: CSASPSSAGAHNEQFF

v_call: TRBV2
d_call: NA
j_call: TRBJ2-7
cdr3_aa: CASSEATGPSYEQYF

v_call: TRBV15
d_call: NA
j_call: TRBJ2-7
cdr3_aa: CATSREDGVGMVGQYF

v_call: TRBV5-1
d_call: TRBD2
j_call: TRBJ2-5
cdr3_aa: CASSFQASGGSGETQYF

v_call: TRBV10-3
d_call: NA
j_call: TRBJ2-1
cdr3_aa: CAISGGIQASTYNEQFF

v_call: TRBV11-2
d_call: TRBD2
j_call: TRBJ2-2
cdr3_aa: CASSLKRLADTGELFF

v_call: TRBV19
d_call: NA
j_call: TRBJ1-1
cdr3_aa: CASNWGTEAFF

v_call: TRBV2
d_call: NA
j_call: TRBJ2-7
cdr3_aa: CASTPPGLTYEQYF

v_call: TRBV4-1
d_call: NA
j_call: TRBJ2-7
cdr3_aa: CASSQGPTGYEQYF

v_call: TRBV18
d_call: TRBD1
j_call: TRBJ2-1
cdr3_aa: CASSPDRGYNEQFF

v_call: TRBV19
d_call: NA
j_call: TRBJ2-3
cdr3_aa: CASSSRQRDTQYF

v_call: TRBV24-1
d_call: NA
j_call: TRBJ1-2
cdr3_aa: CATSDPAVPNYGYTF

v_call: TRBV12-3/TRBV12-4
d_call: NA
j_call: TRBJ2-1
cdr3_aa: CASSLDTGHEQFF

v_call: TRBV10-3
d_call: NA
j_call: TRBJ1-6
cdr3_aa: CAIRRTNNSPLHF

v_call: TRBV5-6
d_call: TRBD1
j_call: TRBJ2-7
cdr3_aa: CASSPTPGTGGYEQYF

v_call: TRBV4-1
d_call: NA
j_call: TRBJ1-3
cdr3_aa: CASSQFTSGNTIYF

v_call: TRBV11-2
d_call: NA
j_call: TRBJ2-1
cdr3_aa: CASSLVVVASYNEQFF